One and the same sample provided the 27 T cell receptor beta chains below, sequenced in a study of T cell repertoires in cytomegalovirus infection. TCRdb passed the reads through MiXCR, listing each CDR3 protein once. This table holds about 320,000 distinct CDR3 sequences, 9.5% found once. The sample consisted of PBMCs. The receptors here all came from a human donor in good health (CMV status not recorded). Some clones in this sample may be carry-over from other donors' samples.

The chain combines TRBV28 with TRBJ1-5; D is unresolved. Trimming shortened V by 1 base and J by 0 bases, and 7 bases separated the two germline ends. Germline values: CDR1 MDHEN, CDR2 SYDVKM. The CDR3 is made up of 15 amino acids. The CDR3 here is CASSLSAFSNQPQHF. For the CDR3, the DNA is TGTGCCAGCAGTTTATCCGCCTTTAGCAATCAGCCCCAGCATTTT.

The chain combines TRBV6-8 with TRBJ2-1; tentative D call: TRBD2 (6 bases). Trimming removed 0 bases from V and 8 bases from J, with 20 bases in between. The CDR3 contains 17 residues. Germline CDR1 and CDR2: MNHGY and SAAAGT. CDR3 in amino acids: CASSYSKWAGSPDEQFF. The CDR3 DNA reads TGTGCCAGCAGTTACTCGAAGTGGGCGGGGAGTCCCGATGAGCAGTTCTTC.

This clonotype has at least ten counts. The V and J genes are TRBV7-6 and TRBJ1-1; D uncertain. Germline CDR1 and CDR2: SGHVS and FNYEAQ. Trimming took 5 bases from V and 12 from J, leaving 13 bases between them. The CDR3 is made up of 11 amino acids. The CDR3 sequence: CASSTGWETFF. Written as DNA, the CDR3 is TGTGCCAGCAGCACCGGTTGGGAGACTTTCTTT.

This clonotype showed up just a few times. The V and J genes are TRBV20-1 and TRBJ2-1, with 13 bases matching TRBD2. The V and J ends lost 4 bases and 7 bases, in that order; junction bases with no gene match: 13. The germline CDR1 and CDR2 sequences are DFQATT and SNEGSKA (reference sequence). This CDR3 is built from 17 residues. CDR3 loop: CSATETSGGPLWNEQFF. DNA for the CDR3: TGCAGTGCTACCGAGACTAGCGGGGGGCCCCTTTGGAATGAGCAGTTCTTC.

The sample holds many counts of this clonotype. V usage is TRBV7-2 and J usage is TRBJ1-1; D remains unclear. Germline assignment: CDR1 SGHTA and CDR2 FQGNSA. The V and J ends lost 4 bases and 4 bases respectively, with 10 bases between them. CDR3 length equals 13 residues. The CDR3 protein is CASSYRQGTEAFF. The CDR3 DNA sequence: TGTGCCAGCAGCTACCGACAAGGCACTGAAGCTTTCTTT.

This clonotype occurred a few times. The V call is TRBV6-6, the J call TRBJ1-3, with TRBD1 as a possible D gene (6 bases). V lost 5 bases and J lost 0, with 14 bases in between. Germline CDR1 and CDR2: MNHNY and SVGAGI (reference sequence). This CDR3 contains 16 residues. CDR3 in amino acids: CASSLNRASSGNTIYF. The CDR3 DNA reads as TGTGCCAGCAGTCTAAACAGGGCAAGCTCTGGAAACACCATATATTTT.

CDR3 sequence reads: CSVDNPVGGHNEQFF. CDR3 coding DNA: TGCAGCGTTGATAATCCGGTTGGCGGGCACAATGAGCAGTTCTTC. V is TRBV29-1 and J is TRBJ2-1, with D tentatively TRBD2 (5 bases). Trimming cost V 3 bases and J 5 bases, with 17 bases left between them. There are 15 residues in the CDR3. CDR1 SQVTM and CDR2 ANQGSEA come from the germline V gene.

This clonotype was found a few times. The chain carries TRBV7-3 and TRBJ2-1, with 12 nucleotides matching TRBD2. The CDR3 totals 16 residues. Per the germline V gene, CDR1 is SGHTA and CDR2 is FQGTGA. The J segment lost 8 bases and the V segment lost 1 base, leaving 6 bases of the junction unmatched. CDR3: CASSLSGTSGYDEQFF. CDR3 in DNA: TGTGCCAGCAGCTTAAGTGGGACTAGCGGGTACGATGAGCAGTTCTTC.

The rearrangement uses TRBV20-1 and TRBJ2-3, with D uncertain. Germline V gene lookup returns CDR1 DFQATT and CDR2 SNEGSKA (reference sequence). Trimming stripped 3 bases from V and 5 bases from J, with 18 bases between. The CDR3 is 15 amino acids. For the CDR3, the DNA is TGCAGTGCTAGTAACTACCCGAACCCTCGAGATACGCAGTATTTT. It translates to CSASNYPNPRDTQYF.

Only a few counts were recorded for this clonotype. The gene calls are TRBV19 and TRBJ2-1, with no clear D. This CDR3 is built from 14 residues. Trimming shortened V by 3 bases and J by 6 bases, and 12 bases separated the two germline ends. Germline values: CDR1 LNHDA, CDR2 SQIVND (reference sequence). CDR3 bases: TGTGCCAGTAGTATCGAGCGAGGCCGCAATGAGCAGTTCTTC. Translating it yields CASSIERGRNEQFF.

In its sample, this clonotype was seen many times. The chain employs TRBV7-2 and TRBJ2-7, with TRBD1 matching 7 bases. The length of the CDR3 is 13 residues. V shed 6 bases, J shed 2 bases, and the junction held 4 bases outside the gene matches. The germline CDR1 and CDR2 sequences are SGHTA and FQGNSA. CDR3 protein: CASSTDRAYEQYF. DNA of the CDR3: TGTGCCAGCAGTACCGACAGGGCCTACGAGCAGTACTTC.

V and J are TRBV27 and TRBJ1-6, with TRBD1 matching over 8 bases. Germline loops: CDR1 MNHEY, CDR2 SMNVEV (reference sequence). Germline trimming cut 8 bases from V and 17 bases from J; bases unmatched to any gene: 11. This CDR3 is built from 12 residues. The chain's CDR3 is CASRSGTGRFHF. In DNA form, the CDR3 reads TGTGCCAGCCGGTCCGGGACAGGTCGGTTCCACTTT.

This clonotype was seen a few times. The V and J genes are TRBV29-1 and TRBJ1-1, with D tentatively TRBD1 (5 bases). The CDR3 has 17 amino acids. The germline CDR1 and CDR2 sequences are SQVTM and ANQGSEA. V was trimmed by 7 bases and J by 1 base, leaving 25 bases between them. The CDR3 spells CSGTRDLRLLKNTEAFF. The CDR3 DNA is TGCAGCGGTACGCGGGACTTACGACTACTAAAGAACACTGAAGCTTTCTTT.

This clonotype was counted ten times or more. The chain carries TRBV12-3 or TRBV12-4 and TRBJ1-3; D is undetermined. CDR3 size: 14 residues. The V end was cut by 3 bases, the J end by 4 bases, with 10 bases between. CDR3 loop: CASSFSVRGNTIYF. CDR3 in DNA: TGTGCCAGCAGTTTCTCGGTTCGGGGAAACACCATATATTTT.

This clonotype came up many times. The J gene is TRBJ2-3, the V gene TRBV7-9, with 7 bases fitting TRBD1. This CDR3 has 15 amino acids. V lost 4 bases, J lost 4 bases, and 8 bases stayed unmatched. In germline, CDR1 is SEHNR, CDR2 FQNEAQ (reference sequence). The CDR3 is CASSSDRENADTQYF. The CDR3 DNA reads TGTGCCAGCAGCTCCGACAGGGAGAATGCAGATACGCAGTATTTT.

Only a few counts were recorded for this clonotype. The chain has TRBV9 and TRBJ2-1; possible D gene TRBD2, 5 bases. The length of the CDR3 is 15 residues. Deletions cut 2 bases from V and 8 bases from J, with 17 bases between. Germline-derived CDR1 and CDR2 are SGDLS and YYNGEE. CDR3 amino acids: CASSVFSSIGDEQFF. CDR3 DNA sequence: TGTGCCAGCAGCGTTTTTTCTAGCATAGGCGATGAGCAGTTCTTC. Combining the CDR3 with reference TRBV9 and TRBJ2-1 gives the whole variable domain DSGVTQTPKHLITATGQRVTLRCSPRSGDLSVYWYQQSLDQGLQFLIQYYNGEERAKGNILERFSAQQFPDLHSELNLSSLELGDSALYFCASSVFSSIGDEQFFGPGTRLTVL.

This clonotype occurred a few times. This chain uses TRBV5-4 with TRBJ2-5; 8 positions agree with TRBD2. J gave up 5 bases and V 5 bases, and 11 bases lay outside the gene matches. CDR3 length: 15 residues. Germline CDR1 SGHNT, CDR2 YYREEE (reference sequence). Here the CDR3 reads CASSAKAGDWETQYF. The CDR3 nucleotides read TGTGCCAGCAGTGCAAAAGCGGGAGATTGGGAGACCCAGTACTTC.

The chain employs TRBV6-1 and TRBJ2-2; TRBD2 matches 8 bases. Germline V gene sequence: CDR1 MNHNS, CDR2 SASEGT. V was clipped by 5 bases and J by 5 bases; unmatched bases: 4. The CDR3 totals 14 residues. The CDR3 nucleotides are TGTGCCAGCAGTTACCCGGGAGGGACCGGGGAGCTGTTTTTT. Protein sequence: CASSYPGGTGELFF.

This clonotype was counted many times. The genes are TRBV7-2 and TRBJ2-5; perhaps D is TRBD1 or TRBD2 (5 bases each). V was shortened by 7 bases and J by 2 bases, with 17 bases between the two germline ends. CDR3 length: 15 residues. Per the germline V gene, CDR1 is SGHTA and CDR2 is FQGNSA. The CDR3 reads CASTPRRNRQETQYF. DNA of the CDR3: TGTGCCAGCACCCCACGGAGGAACAGGCAAGAGACCCAGTACTTC.

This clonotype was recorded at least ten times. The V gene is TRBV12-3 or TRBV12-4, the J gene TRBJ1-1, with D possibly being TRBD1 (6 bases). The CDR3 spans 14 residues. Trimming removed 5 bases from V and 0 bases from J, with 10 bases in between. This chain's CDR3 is CASSPRTVNTEAFF. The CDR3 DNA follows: TGTGCCAGCAGTCCCAGGACAGTGAACACTGAAGCTTTCTTT.

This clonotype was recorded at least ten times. The CDR3 here is CAISRGPSSYNEQFF. CDR3 DNA sequence: TGTGCCATTTCGCGGGGGCCGAGCTCCTACAATGAGCAGTTCTTC. The chain combines TRBV3-1 with TRBJ2-1; TRBD2 might be the D (7 bases). The CDR3 has 15 residues. CDR1 and CDR2 from the germline V gene are LGHDT and YNNKEL (reference sequence). Trimming cost V 10 bases and J 0 bases, with 16 bases left between them.

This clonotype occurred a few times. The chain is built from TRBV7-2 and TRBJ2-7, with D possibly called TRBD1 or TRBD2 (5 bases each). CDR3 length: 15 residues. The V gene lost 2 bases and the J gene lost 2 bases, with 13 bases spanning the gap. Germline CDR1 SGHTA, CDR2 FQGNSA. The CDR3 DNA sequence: TGTGCCAGCAGCTTACGGGACCGCACAACCTACGAGCAGTACTTC. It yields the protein CASSLRDRTTYEQYF.

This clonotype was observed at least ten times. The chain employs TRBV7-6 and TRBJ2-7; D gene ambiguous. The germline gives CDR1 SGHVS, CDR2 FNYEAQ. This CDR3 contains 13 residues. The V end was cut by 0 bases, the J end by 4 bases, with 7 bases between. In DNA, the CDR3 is TGTGCCAGCAGCTTAGCAGCTACGTACGAGCAGTACTTC. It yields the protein CASSLAATYEQYF.

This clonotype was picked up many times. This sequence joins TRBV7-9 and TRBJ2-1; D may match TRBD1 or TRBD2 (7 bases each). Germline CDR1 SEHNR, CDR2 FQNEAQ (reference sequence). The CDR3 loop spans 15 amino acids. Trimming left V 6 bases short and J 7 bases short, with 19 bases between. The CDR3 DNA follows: TGTGCCAGCAGAAAGGGGGCGGGAGTAAATAATGAGCAGTTCTTC. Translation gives CASRKGAGVNNEQFF.

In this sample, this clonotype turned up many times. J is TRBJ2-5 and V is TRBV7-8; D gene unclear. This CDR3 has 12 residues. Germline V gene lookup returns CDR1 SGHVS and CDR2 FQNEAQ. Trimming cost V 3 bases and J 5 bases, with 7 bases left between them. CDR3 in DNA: TGTGCCAGCAGCTTCGCCCCGGAGACCCAGTACTTC. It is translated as CASSFAPETQYF.

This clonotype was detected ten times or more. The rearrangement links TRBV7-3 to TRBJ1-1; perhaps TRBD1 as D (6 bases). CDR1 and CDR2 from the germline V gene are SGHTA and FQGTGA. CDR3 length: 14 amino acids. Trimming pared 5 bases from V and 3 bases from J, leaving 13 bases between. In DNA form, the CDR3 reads TGTGCCAGCAGCCGGCATAACAGGGACACTGAAGCTTTCTTT. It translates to CASSRHNRDTEAFF.

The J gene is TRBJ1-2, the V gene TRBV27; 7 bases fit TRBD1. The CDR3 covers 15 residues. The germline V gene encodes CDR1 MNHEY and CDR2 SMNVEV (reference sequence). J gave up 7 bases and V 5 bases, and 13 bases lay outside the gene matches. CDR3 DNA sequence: TGTGCCAGCAGTCCCCGGATGGAGGGGGCGCTTGGCTACACCTTC. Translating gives CASSPRMEGALGYTF.